The clone carrying this TCR beta chain was seen more than once but under ten times. Its antigen is currently unknown. This entry is derived from a study of T cells in Graves' hyperthyroidism and ophthalmopathy. Whole-study results and caveats: The model's output predicted ophthalmopathy at a median of roughly seven months prior to onset.

Amplified TCR beta CDR3 regions came from RNA transcripts. With the HTBI primer set, the TCR CDR3 went through a first round of RT-PCR. MiXCR, run by TCRdb on the multiplex PCR reads, gives a single entry per CDR3 protein. The sample holds approximately 370,000 distinct CDR3 sequences, about a sixth seen once. The length of the CDR3 is 15 residues. J lost 4 bases, V lost 3 bases, and 3 bases had no gene match. Germline CDR1 and CDR2: ENHRY and SYGVKD. The source is a woman in her twenties or thirties with Graves' hyperthyroidism that later progressed to Graves' ophthalmopathy. The gene calls are TRBV10-3 and TRBJ2-2; 9 bases align to TRBD2. Sample: blood. CDR3 in DNA: TGTGCCATCAGTGAAGCGGGAGGTTTCACCGGGGAGCTGTTTTTT. Translating gives CAISEAGGFTGELFF.